The entry below gives a single T cell receptor beta chain sequence along with its context. This record belongs to a study of blood T cell repertoires in COVID-19. Whole-study context: Nucleic acid was either cDNA or gDNA, and it came from T cells, B-cell-depleted T cells, or PBMCs.

Source study methods: Using reference gene primer amplification, nucleated cell counts were estimated. Repertoires were generated with immunoSEQ multiplex PCR, while TCRdb's copy carries only in-frame clones and drops some. The DNA gave D and trimming, while V, J and clone size come from that table. The table records approximately 65,000 clones, just over 85% of them present only once. Sequenced sample: peripheral blood. The clonotype originates from a man in his forties with acute or convalescent COVID-19.

In DNA form, the CDR3 reads TGTGCCAGCAGCTTCAACACAGATACGCAGTATTTT. It translates to CASSFNTDTQYF. This rearrangement joins TRBV11-2 to TRBJ2-3; D is unclear. The length of the CDR3 is 12 residues. CDR1 is SGHAT, CDR2 FQNNGV, per germline. V dropped 3 bases and J dropped 2 bases, with 3 bases sitting between them.